One sample yielded the 3 T cell receptor beta chains listed below, sequenced in a study of blood T cell repertoires in COVID-19. This table comes from immunoSEQ multiplex PCR, and its TCRdb copy is limited to in-frame clones, with some not included. The profile covers some 45,000 clones, with about 90% appearing a single time and approximately 15% taken by the ten largest. Source material: peripheral blood. The receptor source for this set is a human donor in a cohort sampled during active COVID-19.

V usage is TRBV30 and J usage is TRBJ1-5, with D possibly TRBD1 on 5 matching bases. Germline V gives CDR1 GTSNPN, CDR2 SVGIG (reference sequence). V was shortened by 0 bases and J by 0 bases, with 21 bases between the two germline ends. This CDR3 comprises 19 residues. The CDR3 reads CAWSVRRPGSFHSNQPQHF. In DNA, the CDR3 is TGTGCCTGGAGTGTAAGAAGGCCAGGGTCCTTCCATAGCAATCAGCCCCAGCATTTT.

The V gene is TRBV29-1, the J gene TRBJ2-5, with 10 bases fitting TRBD2. V gave up 3 bases and J gave up 5 bases; unmatched junction bases: 3. In germline, CDR1 is SQVTM, CDR2 ANQGSEA. The CDR3 extends over 13 amino acids. DNA for the CDR3: TGCAGCGTTGACCTAGCGGGGGTGGAGACCCAGTACTTC. It is translated as CSVDLAGVETQYF.

The chain links TRBV6-5 to TRBJ1-5; 9 bases fit TRBD1. Losses at the gene ends were 5 bases for V and 6 bases for J; bases not matched to a gene: 8. Per germline, CDR1 MNHEY and CDR2 SVGAGI. The CDR3 runs to 15 residues. The CDR3 DNA follows: TGTGCCAGCAGTCCTACAGGGGGCTTCGGTCAGCCCCAGCATTTT. It codes for CASSPTGGFGQPQHF.